One T cell receptor (beta chain) is described in this entry. The record originates from a study of blood T cell repertoires in COVID-19. Turning to the study itself: The origin of the acute and convalescent COVID-19 samples was the United States, Italy and Spain. PBMCs, B-cell-depleted T cells, or T cells were the source of the cDNA or gDNA that made up the material.

Here immunoSEQ multiplex PCR was the method, and the copy in TCRdb shows in-frame clones only, minus some. The sample has roughly 150,000 clones, roughly nine tenths seen once. This CDR3 region has 17 residues. V trimming: 5 bases; J trimming: 4 bases; junction bases outside the gene matches: 15. Germline loops: CDR1 MNHEY, CDR2 SMNVEV (reference sequence). J is TRBJ2-7 and V is TRBV27; 9 bases agree with TRBD1. Sequenced sample: peripheral blood. The clonotype comes from a woman aged 60-75 years with active COVID-19. The CDR3 loop reads CASSLYPGTGNRYEQYF. DNA for the CDR3: TGTGCCAGCAGTCTTTACCCCGGGACAGGGAATCGTTACGAGCAGTACTTC.